This TCR beta chain was found in a study of T cells after yellow fever vaccination. Regarding the study as a whole: It was a small share of clonotypes that appeared in both CD4 and CD8 compartments. Contamination by abundant bulk-population clonotypes could be present in FACS-sorted repertoires. The secondary response showed a weaker magnitude and a faster peak, day 5 versus 15.

The CDR3 length is 14 residues. V lost 0 bases, J lost 2 bases, and 6 bases lay in between. CDR1 is SGDLS, CDR2 YYNGEE, per germline. This clonotype appeared a few times. Its antigen remains unknown. TCR cDNA was made by 5'RACE template switching, adding a universal primer site and UMIs. TCRdb reprocessed the 5' RACE reads with MiXCR, giving one entry per CDR3 protein. Among just under 600,000 distinct CDR3 sequences listed, 13% were seen once. The sequencing here drew on PBMCs, taken on the day of the yellow fever booster vaccination. This clonotype was obtained from a man younger than 40 who received the YFV17D yellow fever vaccine. V and J are TRBV9 and TRBJ2-1; D not certain. The chain's CDR3 is CASSVDSTYNEQFF. In DNA form, the CDR3 reads TGTGCCAGCAGCGTAGATTCGACCTACAATGAGCAGTTCTTC.